This T cell receptor beta chain was found in a study of tumor and adjacent non-tumor tissue in lung cancer. A modified ARM-PCR protocol with three rounds of nested PCR amplified TCRbeta. TCRdb re-analysed the multiplex PCR reads in MiXCR, keeping a single row per CDR3 protein. The table lists 60,000 to 100,000 distinct CDR3 sequences, just over 75% of them singletons. To note about this clonotype: A read error may produce the germline difference seen at one junction end.

This sample's RNA came from whole unsorted tissue. More than 3 cm separated this lung sample from the edge of the tumor. The CDR3 is 12 residues long. Germline assignment: CDR1 MNHEY and CDR2 SVGEGT. The receptor was isolated from a man aged 65 to 79 with non-small cell lung cancer. Material for sequencing was distant non-tumor lung tissue. The gene calls are TRBV6-2 or TRBV6-3 and TRBJ2-1; D ambiguous. The chain's CDR3 is CASTYIVGEQFF. The CDR3, as DNA: TGTGCCAGCACTTACATCGTTGGCGAGCAGTTCTTC.